The 2 T cell receptor beta chains below come from one sample, sequenced in a study of vaccination effects on CD4 cells after COVID-19. After expansion with viral peptide pools in the ViraFEST assay, antigen-specific CD4+ T cells were sequenced. It was after roughly 11 days of culture that CD4+ T cells were isolated. Having tested negative for nucleocapsid antibodies, the vaccine recipients showed no prior SARS-CoV-2 infection. Measured with immunoSEQ multiplex PCR; TCRdb has only the in-frame clones, and not every one. The sample has 20,000 to 30,000 clones, around 71% seen once. Which antigens these TCRs recognize remains unknown. The source material was CD4+ T cells from PBMCs cultured with HCoV-OC43 spike peptides, sampled before COVID-19 vaccination. The subset is: HCoV-OC43 spike overlapping peptide pool stimulation. Receptor source: a human donor who received a COVID-19 vaccine.

The chain links TRBV7-9 to TRBJ1-2; 8 bases are a match to TRBD1. The V gene's germline CDR1 is SEHNR and CDR2 FQNEAQ (reference sequence). The CDR3 is made up of 18 amino acids. V shed 5 bases and J 0 bases; nucleotides not matched to a gene: 14. CDR3 sequence (DNA): TGTGCCAGCAGCACCCCATACCCGGGACAGGCTTCTAACTATGGCTACACCTTC. Translation gives CASSTPYPGQASNYGYTF.

The count of this clone is one. This chain links TRBV6-5 with TRBJ1-3; tentative D call: TRBD1 (5 bases). Germline V lookup: CDR1 MNHEY, CDR2 SVGAGI. V dropped 2 bases and J dropped 0 bases, with 11 bases sitting between them. The CDR3 contains 16 residues. For the CDR3, the DNA is TGTGCCAGCAGTTACGGCAGGGCCTTCTCTGGAAACACCATATATTTT. It codes for CASSYGRAFSGNTIYF.